This note documents a single T cell receptor beta chain sequence. The run depth of the assay was deep. Assay used: immunoSEQ multiplex PCR; TCRdb lists only in-frame clones, some missing. The sample carries some 650,000 clones, 95% to 98% recorded once. The data stem from a study of shared clonotypes between healthy human individuals. Across the whole study: Used for every donor were three CD4 naive, three CD4 memory, two CD8 naive and one CD8 memory plate.

The CDR3 extends over 12 amino acids. Germline loops: CDR1 MDHEN, CDR2 SYDVKM. V lost 6 bases, J lost 12 bases, and 18 bases lay in between. Sequenced sample: naive CD4+ T cells sorted from blood. Subset denoted: CD45RA+ positively selected. The V gene is TRBV28, the J gene TRBJ2-7; the D gene is possibly TRBD2 (7 bases). The source is a young woman in good health. CDR3 sequence (DNA): TGTGCCAGCAGAGCAATAGGGGGGGCTCGGTACTTC. This sequence encodes CASRAIGGARYF.